Following are 8 T cell receptor beta chains from one sample sequenced in a study of T cells in Graves' hyperthyroidism and ophthalmopathy. The CDR3 regions of TCR beta were amplified from RNA transcripts. When the TCR CDR3 underwent first-round RT-PCR, the HTBI primer set was used. TCRdb analysed the multiplex PCR reads with MiXCR anew, one entry per CDR3 protein. The sample records around 300,000 distinct CDR3 sequences, 10% to 15% being singletons. The sequenced material came from blood. The receptor set was obtained from a woman in her twenties or thirties with Graves' hyperthyroidism that later progressed to Graves' ophthalmopathy.

This clonotype showed up many times. This chain uses TRBV5-5 with TRBJ1-4; tentatively, D is TRBD1 (5 bases). The CDR3 extends over 15 amino acids. The germline CDR1 and CDR2 sequences are SGHKS and YYEKEE (reference sequence). V was cut by 4 bases and J by 5 bases, with 15 bases left in between. The CDR3 region has the DNA TGTGCCAGCAGCCGACCTAGCGGGACGAATGAAAAACTGTTTTTT. Translation: CASSRPSGTNEKLFF.

With regard to this clonotype: The conserved phenylalanine or tryptophan is not found at the CDR3 terminus, so this likely reflects a read error. This sequence joins TRBV12-3 or TRBV12-4 and TRBJ2-2; D is perhaps TRBD2 (5 bases). Trimming pared 4 bases from V and 4 bases from J, leaving 13 bases between. The CDR3 covers 15 residues. The CDR3 DNA reads TGTGCCAGCAGTTCAACCGGACTGACCACCGGGGAGCTGTTTCTT. Its translation is CASSSTGLTTGELFL.

This clonotype showed up many times. The chain uses TRBV20-1 and TRBJ2-5, with 10 bases aligning to TRBD1. This CDR3 has 15 residues. The V segment lost 3 bases and the J segment 5 bases; nucleotides outside the gene matches: 9. Germline lookup yields CDR1 DFQATT and CDR2 SNEGSKA (reference sequence). The CDR3 DNA reads as TGCAGTGCTAGGGGGGGACAGGGGCGCACTGAGACCCAGTACTTC. Its protein product is CSARGGQGRTETQYF.

The chain links TRBV20-1 to TRBJ2-5; 8 bases are shared with TRBD2. The trim removed 5 bases at V and 5 bases at J, leaving 13 bases unmatched. The CDR3 runs to 15 residues. Germline V gene sequence: CDR1 DFQATT, CDR2 SNEGSKA (reference sequence). Written as DNA, the CDR3 is TGCAGTGCTCTCTCGGGACTAGAGATACGGGAGACCCAGTACTTC. Translation: CSALSGLEIRETQYF.

This clonotype was recorded many times. The chain recombines TRBV12-5 with TRBJ2-1; TRBD2 aligns across 10 bases. Germline V lookup: CDR1 LGHNT, CDR2 FRNRAP. The CDR3 has 15 amino acids. V dropped 2 bases and J dropped 9; count of bases not matched to a gene: 7. The DNA of the CDR3 is TGTGCTAGTGGTTTGCCTAGCGGGAGCAGCGTTGAGCAGTTCTTC. Residues: CASGLPSGSSVEQFF.

The gene calls are TRBV5-4 and TRBJ2-2, with D maybe TRBD1 (5 bases). The ends were cut back, 2 bases at V and 2 bases at J, with 10 bases in the middle. CDR1 is SGHNT, CDR2 YYREEE, per germline (reference sequence). This CDR3 contains 15 residues. CDR3 coding DNA: TGTGCCAGCAGCTTTGACAGTTATAACACCGGGGAGCTGTTTTTT. Its translation is CASSFDSYNTGELFF. The variable domain in full, with the rest retrieved from reference TRBV5-4 and TRBJ2-2, is ETGVTQSPTHLIKTRGQQVTLRCSSQSGHNTVSWYQQALGQGPQFIFQYYREEENGRGNFPPRFSGLQFPNYSSELNVNALELDDSALYLCASSFDSYNTGELFFGEGSRLTVL.

This clonotype was counted many times. The V gene is TRBV20-1, the J gene TRBJ2-7; maybe TRBD1 (6 bases). The CDR3 is 15 residues long. V lost 2 bases and J lost 6, with 20 bases in between. Germline CDR1 is DFQATT and CDR2 is SNEGSKA (reference sequence). CDR3 region: CSARSPGTPSGEQYF. CDR3 nucleotide sequence: TGCAGTGCTAGAAGTCCCGGGACACCTTCGGGCGAGCAGTACTTC.

CDR3 amino acids: CASSRSGISYNEQFF. The CDR3 nucleotides are TGCGCCAGCAGCCGAAGCGGGATATCCTACAATGAGCAGTTCTTC. V and J are TRBV4-3 and TRBJ2-1, with 7 bases matching TRBD2. The trim removed 4 bases at V and 1 base at J, leaving 4 bases unmatched. CDR3 length: 15 residues. Germline CDR1 reads LGHNA; CDR2 reads YSLEER.